This T cell receptor beta chain is drawn from a study of CD8 T cells in ankylosing spondylitis. Points from the study as a whole: Significant enrichment of disease-linked clones was reportedly seen in matched ankylosing spondylitis synovial fluid. Disease-associated clonotypes exhibited CD8+ identity and were relatively infrequent in peripheral blood. Reactive arthritis synovial fluid and blood were previously reported to contain some motif variants. A TCR beta motif of 8 or 9 highly homologous variants appeared characteristic of ankylosing spondylitis blood.

TCR beta libraries were made by quantitative 5'-RACE with molecular barcodes. TCRdb recomputed calls from the 5' RACE reads with MiXCR, one row per CDR3 protein. This table holds 450,000 to 550,000 distinct CDR3 sequences, approximately 5% found once. V gave up 3 bases and J gave up 4 bases; unmatched junction bases: 4. Germline values: CDR1 SGHRS, CDR2 YFSETQ. The CDR3 loop spans 15 amino acids. This clonotype occurred many times. Its target is unknown. The sequenced sample consisted of blood, either unsorted or a sorted T cell fraction (not recorded which). J is TRBJ2-5 and V is TRBV5-1, with 12 bases fitting TRBD2. The receptor was isolated from a male donor with ankylosing spondylitis. The CDR3 loop is CASSSSGGEPETQYF. Written as DNA, the CDR3 is TGCGCCAGCAGCTCTAGCGGGGGGGAACCAGAGACCCAGTACTTC. Combining the CDR3 with reference TRBV5-1 and TRBJ2-5 gives the whole variable domain KAGVTQTPRYLIKTRGQQVTLSCSPISGHRSVSWYQQTPGQGLQFLFEYFSETQRNKGNFPGRFSGRQFSNSRSEMNVSTLELGDSALYLCASSSSGGEPETQYFGPGTRLLVL.